Listed below are T cell receptor beta chains from one sample, sequenced in a study of blood T cells in healthy people across ages. MiXCR, run by TCRdb on the 5' RACE reads, gives a single entry per CDR3 protein. The table lists 1.5 million to 2 million distinct CDR3 sequences, 40% to 55% of them singletons. Sample: blood. These receptors all stem from a woman aged 40 to 55 in good health. The CDR3 runs from the conserved cysteine through the conserved F or W. Each record gives: V gene, CDR3 length, D gene, J gene, clone size, CDR3 protein, CDR3 DNA. The D gene is left open where the match is weak. The size entry is marked missing in some rows and otherwise reads once, few, many or a size class.

>TRBV27|15|.|TRBJ1-4|.
CASSQPGDLNEKLFF
TGTGCCAGCAGTCAACCGGGGGACCTTAATGAAAAACTGTTTTTT
>TRBV5-1|14|.|TRBJ1-1|.
CASSTDRQNTEAFF
TGCGCCAGCAGCACTGACAGACAGAACACTGAAGCTTTCTTT
>TRBV12-3/TRBV12-4|15|.|TRBJ1-6|few
CASSLRNSGNSPLHF
TGTGCCAGCAGTTTAAGGAACAGCGGAAATTCACCCCTCCACTTT
>TRBV20-1|11|.|TRBJ1-2|.
CSSGRLYGYTF
TGCAGTTCTGGACGGCTCTATGGCTACACCTTC
>TRBV12-3/TRBV12-4|14|.|TRBJ2-3|.
CASSLFRPPDTQYF
TGTGCCAGCAGTTTATTCAGGCCCCCAGATACGCAGTATTTT
>TRBV29-1|10|.|TRBJ2-3|.
CGVAWDTQYF
TGCGGCGTTGCTTGGGATACGCAGTATTTT
>TRBV3-1|14|TRBD2|TRBJ2-7|few
CASSQETSGYEQYF
TGTGCCAGCAGCCAAGAGACTAGCGGGTACGAGCAGTACTTC
>TRBV4-3|15|.|TRBJ2-1|.
CASSPDTGRGNEQFF
TGCGCCAGCAGCCCGGACACAGGGAGGGGAAATGAGCAGTTCTTC
>TRBV6-2/TRBV6-3|13|.|TRBJ1-1|.
CASRTPQNTEAFF
TGTGCCAGCAGAACGCCCCAGAACACTGAAGCTTTCTTT
>TRBV7-8|15|.|TRBJ1-4|.
CASSLVGDYDEKLFF
TGTGCCAGCAGCTTAGTTGGAGACTATGATGAAAAACTGTTTTTT
>TRBV20-1|13|.|TRBJ1-2|few
CSARPPFRRGYTF
TGCAGTGCTAGACCTCCCTTCCGGCGGGGCTACACCTTC
>TRBV5-1|17|TRBD1|TRBJ2-7|few
CASPTILPDRVAYEQYF
TGCGCCAGCCCGACCATACTTCCGGACAGGGTCGCCTACGAGCAGTACTTC
>TRBV6-2/TRBV6-3|13|TRBD1|TRBJ1-2|many
CASRPDRAYRYTF
TGTGCCAGCAGACCCGACAGGGCCTATCGCTACACCTTC
>TRBV6-2/TRBV6-3|14|.|TRBJ2-7|few
CATRNTGQSYEQYF
TGTGCCACCCGAAACACTGGACAGTCCTACGAGCAGTACTTC
>TRBV15|16|TRBD2|TRBJ2-1|.
CATSRDLAGGNNEQFF
TGTGCCACCAGCAGAGATTTAGCGGGGGGTAACAATGAGCAGTTCTTC
>TRBV7-2|19|TRBD1|TRBJ2-1|few
CASSLGHNFWDRVGNEQFF
TGTGCCAGCAGCTTAGGTCATAATTTTTGGGACAGGGTAGGAAATGAGCAGTTCTTC
>TRBV5-1|16|TRBD2|TRBJ2-5|once
CASSNGLAESGETQYF
TGCGCCAGCAGCAACGGACTAGCGGAATCTGGAGAGACCCAGTACTTC
>TRBV28|17|TRBD2|TRBJ2-1|.
CASATEYGGAKYNEQFF
TGTGCCAGCGCTACCGAATACGGGGGGGCGAAGTACAATGAGCAGTTCTTC
>TRBV5-5|16|TRBD2|TRBJ2-1|.
CASSARGGSSYNEQFF
TGTGCCAGCAGCGCGCGGGGGGGGAGCTCCTACAATGAGCAGTTCTTC
>TRBV7-3|12|.|TRBJ2-1|.
CASSLRHNEQFF
TGTGCCAGCAGCCTGCGGCACAATGAGCAGTTCTTC
>TRBV20-1|13|.|TRBJ2-1|few
CSARVRARNEQFF
TGCAGTGCTAGAGTTCGCGCTAGAAATGAGCAGTTCTTC
>TRBV20-1|12|TRBD1|TRBJ2-5|.
CSAYRGEETQYF
TGCAGTGCTTACAGGGGGGAAGAGACCCAGTACTTC
>TRBV13|13|.|TRBJ1-4|.
CASSPKGQEKLFF
TGTGCCAGCAGCCCTAAGGGCCAGGAAAAACTGTTTTTT
>TRBV6-2/TRBV6-3|14|.|TRBJ2-4|.
CASSQSGTKNIQYF
TGTGCCAGCAGTCAGTCGGGGACCAAAAACATTCAGTACTTC
>TRBV12-3/TRBV12-4|18|TRBD2|TRBJ2-1|.
CASSFLRGRSSSYNEQFF
TGTGCCAGCAGTTTCTTGCGGGGGAGGAGTTCCTCCTACAATGAGCAGTTCTTC
>TRBV4-3|15|.|TRBJ2-7|few
CASSQEEQDTYEQYF
TGCGCCAGCAGCCAAGAGGAGCAGGATACCTACGAGCAGTACTTC
>TRBV28|14|.|TRBJ2-4|.
CASSPSIGGGIQYF
TGTGCCAGCAGTCCTTCAATTGGAGGAGGCATTCAGTACTTC
>TRBV7-2|14|.|TRBJ2-1|.
CVSSLNQGLQEQFF
TGTGTCAGCAGCTTAAATCAGGGGCTACAGGAGCAGTTCTTC
>TRBV3-1|15|TRBD1|TRBJ2-1|few
CASSSDRVLNNEQFF
TGTGCCAGCAGCTCTGACAGGGTACTTAACAATGAGCAGTTCTTC
>TRBV11-3|15|.|TRBJ2-7|.
CASSLGGQPTYEQYF
TGTGCCAGCAGCTTAGGAGGACAGCCTACCTACGAGCAGTACTTC
>TRBV11-2|16|TRBD1|TRBJ2-5|.
CASSRDHRGLRETQYF
TGTGCCAGCAGCCGCGATCACAGGGGGCTGAGAGAGACCCAGTACTTC
>TRBV7-2|14|.|TRBJ2-3|.
CASSWAESGDTQYF
TGTGCCAGCAGCTGGGCGGAGTCGGGGGATACGCAGTATTTT
>TRBV7-2|15|TRBD2|TRBJ2-3|few
CASSRGLAGRDTQYF
TGTGCCAGCAGCCGGGGACTAGCGGGCCGAGATACGCAGTATTTT
>TRBV7-9|14|.|TRBJ1-5|.
CASSPGAGVQPQHF
TGTGCCAGCAGCCCTGGGGCAGGGGTTCAGCCCCAGCATTTT
>TRBV6-2/TRBV6-3|14|.|TRBJ2-7|few
CASSYRDLTYEQYF
TGTGCCAGCAGCTACAGGGACCTGACCTACGAGCAGTACTTC
>TRBV6-5|16|.|TRBJ1-4|.
CASSPNPGHYNEKLFF
TGTGCCAGCAGTCCCAATCCAGGACACTATAATGAAAAACTGTTTTTT
>TRBV25-1|15|TRBD1|TRBJ2-3|few
CASSALRTGRDTQYF
TGTGCCAGCAGTGCATTAAGGACAGGGCGGGATACGCAGTATTTT
>TRBV4-3|19|TRBD1|TRBJ2-4|.
CASSQFETGFGGAKNIQYF
TGCGCCAGCAGCCAATTCGAGACAGGGTTTGGTGGGGCCAAAAACATTCAGTACTTC
>TRBV4-2|13|.|TRBJ2-7|.
CASGPSGESEQYF
TGTGCCAGCGGCCCCTCGGGGGAAAGCGAGCAGTACTTC
>TRBV20-1|12|.|TRBJ2-5|.
CSARFTTETQYF
TGCAGTGCTAGATTCACTACGGAGACCCAGTACTTC
>TRBV3-1|17|.|TRBJ1-1|.
CASSQDPPGPENTEAFF
TGTGCCAGCAGCCAAGACCCCCCAGGACCGGAGAACACTGAAGCTTTCTTT
>TRBV18|16|TRBD1|TRBJ2-5|few
CASSPPKQGARETQYF
TGTGCCAGCTCACCACCGAAGCAGGGGGCGAGGGAGACCCAGTACTTC
>TRBV20-1|14|TRBD1|TRBJ1-2|.
CSASDQGQGCGYTF
TGCAGTGCTAGTGATCAGGGACAGGGCTGTGGCTACACCTTC
>TRBV6-1|16|TRBD2|TRBJ2-1|.
CASTERGGNPSNEQFF
TGTGCCAGCACAGAGCGGGGGGGTAACCCATCAAATGAGCAGTTCTTC
>TRBV18|15|TRBD1|TRBJ2-3|once
CASSPQGQVTDTQYF
TGTGCCAGCTCACCACAGGGACAGGTGACAGATACGCAGTATTTT
>TRBV28|15|TRBD1|TRBJ1-1|.
CASISWTGKNTEAFF
TGTGCCAGCATCAGCTGGACAGGGAAGAACACTGAAGCTTTCTTT
>TRBV6-1|15|TRBD2|TRBJ2-3|.
CASSEVSGGVHTQYF
TGTGCCAGCAGTGAAGTTAGCGGGGGGGTACATACGCAGTATTTT
>TRBV12-5|15|TRBD1|TRBJ2-3|few
CASGLGGQGTDTQYF
TGTGCTAGTGGTTTGGGGGGACAGGGGACAGATACGCAGTATTTT
>TRBV7-7|15|TRBD2|TRBJ2-7|.
CASSLAGGGYNEQYF
TGTGCTAGCAGCTTAGCTGGCGGGGGGTACAATGAGCAGTACTTC